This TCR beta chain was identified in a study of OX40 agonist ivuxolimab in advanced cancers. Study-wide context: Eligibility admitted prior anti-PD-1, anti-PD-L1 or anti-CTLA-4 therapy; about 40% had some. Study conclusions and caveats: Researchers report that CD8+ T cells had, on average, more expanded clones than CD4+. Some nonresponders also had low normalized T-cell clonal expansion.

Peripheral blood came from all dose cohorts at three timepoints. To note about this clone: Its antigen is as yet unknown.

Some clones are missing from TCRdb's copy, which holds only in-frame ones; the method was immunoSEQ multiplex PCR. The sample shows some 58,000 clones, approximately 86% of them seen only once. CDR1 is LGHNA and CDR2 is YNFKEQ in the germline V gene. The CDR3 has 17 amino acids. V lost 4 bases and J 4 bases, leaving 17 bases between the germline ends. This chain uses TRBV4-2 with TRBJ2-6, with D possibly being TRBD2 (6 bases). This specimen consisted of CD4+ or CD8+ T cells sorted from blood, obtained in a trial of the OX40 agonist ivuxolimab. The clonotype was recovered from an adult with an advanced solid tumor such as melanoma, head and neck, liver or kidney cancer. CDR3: CASSPLAGTDGANVLTF. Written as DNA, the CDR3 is TGTGCCAGCAGCCCCTTGGCAGGGACTGACGGGGCCAACGTCCTGACTTTC.